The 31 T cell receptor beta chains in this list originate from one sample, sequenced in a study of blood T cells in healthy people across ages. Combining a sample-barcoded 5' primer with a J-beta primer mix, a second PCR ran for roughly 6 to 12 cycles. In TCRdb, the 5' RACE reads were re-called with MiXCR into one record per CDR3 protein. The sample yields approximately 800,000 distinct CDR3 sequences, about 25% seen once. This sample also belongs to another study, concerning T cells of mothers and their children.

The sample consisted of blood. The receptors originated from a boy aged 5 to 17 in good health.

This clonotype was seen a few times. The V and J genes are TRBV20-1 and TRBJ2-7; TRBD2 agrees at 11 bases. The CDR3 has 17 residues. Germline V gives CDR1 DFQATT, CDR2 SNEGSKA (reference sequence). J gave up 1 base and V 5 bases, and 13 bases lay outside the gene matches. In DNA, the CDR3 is TGCAGTGCTGGGGCTCTAGCGGGAGGTTCGTATTCCTACGAGCAGTACTTC. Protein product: CSAGALAGGSYSYEQYF.

The CDR3 DNA is TGTGCCAGCAGCTCCTCTCCAGGGGGCCACGGCCTCGAGCAGTACTTC. Its protein product is CASSSSPGGHGLEQYF. The rearrangement uses TRBV7-9 and TRBJ2-7, with 8 bases fitting TRBD1. The germline V gene encodes CDR1 SEHNR and CDR2 FQNEAQ (reference sequence). This CDR3 contains 16 residues. V was clipped by 4 bases and J by 6 bases; unmatched bases: 14.

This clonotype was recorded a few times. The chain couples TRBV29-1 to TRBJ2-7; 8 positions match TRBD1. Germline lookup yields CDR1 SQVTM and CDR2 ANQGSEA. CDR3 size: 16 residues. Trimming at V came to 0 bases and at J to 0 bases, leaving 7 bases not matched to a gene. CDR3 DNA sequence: TGCAGCGTTGAAGATGCCGGGACAGGTAACTCCTACGAGCAGTACTTC. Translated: CSVEDAGTGNSYEQYF.

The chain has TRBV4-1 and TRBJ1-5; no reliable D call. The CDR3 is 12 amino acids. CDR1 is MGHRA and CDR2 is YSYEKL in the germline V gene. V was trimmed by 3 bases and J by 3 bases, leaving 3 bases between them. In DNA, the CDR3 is TGCGCCAGCAGCCAGATCAATCAGCCCCAGCATTTT. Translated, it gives CASSQINQPQHF.

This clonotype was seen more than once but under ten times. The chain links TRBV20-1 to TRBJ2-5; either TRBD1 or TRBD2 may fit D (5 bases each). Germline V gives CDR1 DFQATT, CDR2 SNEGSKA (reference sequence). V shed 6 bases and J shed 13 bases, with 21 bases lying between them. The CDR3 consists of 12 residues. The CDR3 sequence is CSAAPGPSEGYF. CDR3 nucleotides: TGCAGTGCGGCCCCAGGGCCCTCTGAGGGGTACTTC.

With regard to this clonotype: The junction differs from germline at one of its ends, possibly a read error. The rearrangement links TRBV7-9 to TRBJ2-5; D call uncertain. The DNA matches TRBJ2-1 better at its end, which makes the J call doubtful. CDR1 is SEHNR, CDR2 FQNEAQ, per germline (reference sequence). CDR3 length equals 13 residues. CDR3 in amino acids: CASSPRYENEQFF. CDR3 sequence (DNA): TGCGCCAGCAGCCCTAGGTATGAAAATGAGCAGTTCTTC.

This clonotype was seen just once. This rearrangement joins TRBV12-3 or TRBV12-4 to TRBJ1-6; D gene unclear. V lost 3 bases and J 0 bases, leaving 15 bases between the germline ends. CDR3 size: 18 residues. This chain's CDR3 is CASSFFIPSISYNSPLHF. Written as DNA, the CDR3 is TGTGCCAGCAGTTTCTTTATTCCATCAATCTCCTATAATTCACCCCTCCACTTT.

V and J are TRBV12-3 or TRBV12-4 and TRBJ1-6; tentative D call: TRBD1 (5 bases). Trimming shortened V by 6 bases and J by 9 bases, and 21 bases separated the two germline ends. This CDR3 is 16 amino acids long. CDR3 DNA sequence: TGTGCCAGCAGAGCGGCGGGGACCCTTGGGAGTTCACCCCTCCACTTT. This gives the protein CASRAAGTLGSSPLHF.

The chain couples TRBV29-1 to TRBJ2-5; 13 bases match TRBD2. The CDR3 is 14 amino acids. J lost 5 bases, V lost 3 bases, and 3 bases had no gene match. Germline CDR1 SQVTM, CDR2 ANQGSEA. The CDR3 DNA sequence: TGCAGCGTTGACGGGACTAGCGGGGCGGAGACCCAGTACTTC. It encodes CSVDGTSGAETQYF.

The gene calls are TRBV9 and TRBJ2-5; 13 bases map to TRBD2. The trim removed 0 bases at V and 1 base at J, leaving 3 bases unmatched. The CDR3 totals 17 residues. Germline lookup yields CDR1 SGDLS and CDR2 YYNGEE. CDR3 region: CASSVGLAGGPQETQYF. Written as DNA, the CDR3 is TGTGCCAGCAGCGTAGGACTAGCGGGAGGTCCCCAAGAGACCCAGTACTTC.

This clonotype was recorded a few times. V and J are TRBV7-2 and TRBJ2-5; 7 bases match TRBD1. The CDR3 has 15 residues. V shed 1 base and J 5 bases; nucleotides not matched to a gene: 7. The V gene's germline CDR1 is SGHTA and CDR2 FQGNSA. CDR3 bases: TGTGCCAGCAGCTTAGGGAAGGGGGCGCAGGAGACCCAGTACTTC. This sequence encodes CASSLGKGAQETQYF.

CDR3 sequence reads: CSADPGQRGYTDTQYF. CDR3 coding DNA: TGCAGTGCTGACCCCGGCCAGCGGGGGTACACAGATACGCAGTATTTT. The chain joins TRBV20-1 to TRBJ2-3; 8 positions agree with TRBD2. The CDR3 runs 16 residues. CDR1 is DFQATT and CDR2 is SNEGSKA in the germline V gene (reference sequence). Trimming at V came to 5 bases and at J to 2 bases, leaving 12 bases not matched to a gene.

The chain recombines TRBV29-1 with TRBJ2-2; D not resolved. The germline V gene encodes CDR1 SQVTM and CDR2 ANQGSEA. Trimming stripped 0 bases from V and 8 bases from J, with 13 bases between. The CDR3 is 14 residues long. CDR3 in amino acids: CSVEDRQGDGELFF. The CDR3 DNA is TGCAGCGTTGAAGATCGACAAGGAGATGGGGAGCTGTTTTTT.

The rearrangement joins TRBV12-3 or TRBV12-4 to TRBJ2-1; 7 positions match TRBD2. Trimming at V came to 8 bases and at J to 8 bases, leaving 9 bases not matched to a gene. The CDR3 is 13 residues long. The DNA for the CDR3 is TGTGCCAGCGGACATAGACTAGCCCATGAGCAGTTCTTC. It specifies CASGHRLAHEQFF.

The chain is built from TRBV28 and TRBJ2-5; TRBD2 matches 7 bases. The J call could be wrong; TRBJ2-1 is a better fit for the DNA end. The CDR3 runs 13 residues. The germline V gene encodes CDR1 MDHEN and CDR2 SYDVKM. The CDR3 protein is CASTETGGNEQFF. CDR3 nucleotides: TGTGCCAGCACGGAAACGGGGGGCAATGAGCAGTTCTTC.

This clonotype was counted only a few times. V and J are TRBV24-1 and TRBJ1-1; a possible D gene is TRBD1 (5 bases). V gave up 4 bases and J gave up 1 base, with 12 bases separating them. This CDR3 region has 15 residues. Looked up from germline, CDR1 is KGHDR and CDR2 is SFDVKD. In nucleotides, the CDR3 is TGTGCCACCAGTGACCCCGGGACGGGGAACACTGAAGCTTTCTTT. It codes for CATSDPGTGNTEAFF.

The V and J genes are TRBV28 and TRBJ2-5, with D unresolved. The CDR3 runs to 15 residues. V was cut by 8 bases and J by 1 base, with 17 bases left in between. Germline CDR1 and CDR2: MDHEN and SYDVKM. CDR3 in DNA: TGTGCCAGCTACGCGGCGGACCGAATCCAAGAGACCCAGTACTTC. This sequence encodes CASYAADRIQETQYF.

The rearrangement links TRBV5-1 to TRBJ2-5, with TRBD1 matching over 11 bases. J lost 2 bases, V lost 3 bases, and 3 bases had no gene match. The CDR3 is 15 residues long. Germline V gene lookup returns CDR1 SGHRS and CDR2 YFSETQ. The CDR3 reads CASSWGTGGQETQYF. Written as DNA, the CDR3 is TGCGCCAGCAGCTGGGGGACAGGGGGGCAAGAGACCCAGTACTTC. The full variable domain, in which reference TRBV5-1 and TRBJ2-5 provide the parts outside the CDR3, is KAGVTQTPRYLIKTRGQQVTLSCSPISGHRSVSWYQQTPGQGLQFLFEYFSETQRNKGNFPGRFSGRQFSNSRSEMNVSTLELGDSALYLCASSWGTGGQETQYFGPGTRLLVL.

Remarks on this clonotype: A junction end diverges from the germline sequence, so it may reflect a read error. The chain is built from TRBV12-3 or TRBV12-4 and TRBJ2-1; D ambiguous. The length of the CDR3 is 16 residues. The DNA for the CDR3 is TGTGCCAGCAGCTTAGTTGCTTTCTCTGGTTACGATGAGCAGTTCTTC. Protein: CASSLVAFSGYDEQFF.

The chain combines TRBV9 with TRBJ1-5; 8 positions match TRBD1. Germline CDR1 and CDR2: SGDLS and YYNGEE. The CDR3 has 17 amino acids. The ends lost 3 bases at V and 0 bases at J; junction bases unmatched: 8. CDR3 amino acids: CASSAGQGTYSNQPQHF. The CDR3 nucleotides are TGTGCCAGCAGCGCCGGACAGGGCACTTATAGCAATCAGCCCCAGCATTTT.

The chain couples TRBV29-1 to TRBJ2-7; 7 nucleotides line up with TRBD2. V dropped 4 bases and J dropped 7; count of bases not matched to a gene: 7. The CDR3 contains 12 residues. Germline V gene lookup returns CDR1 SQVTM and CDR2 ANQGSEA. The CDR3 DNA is TGCAGCGTTGGGGACTACTCGAATGAGCAGTACTTC. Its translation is CSVGDYSNEQYF.

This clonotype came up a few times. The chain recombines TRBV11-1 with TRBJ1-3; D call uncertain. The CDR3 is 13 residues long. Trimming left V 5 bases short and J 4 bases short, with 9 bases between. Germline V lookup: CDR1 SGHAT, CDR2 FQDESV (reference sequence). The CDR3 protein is CASSDSDGNTIYF. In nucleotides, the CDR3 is TGTGCCAGCAGCGATTCTGACGGAAACACCATATATTTT.

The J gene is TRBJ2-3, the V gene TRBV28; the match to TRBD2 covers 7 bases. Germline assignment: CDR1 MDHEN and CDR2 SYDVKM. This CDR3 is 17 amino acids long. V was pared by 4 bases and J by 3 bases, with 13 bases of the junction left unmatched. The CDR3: CASSSDFGLADTDTQYF. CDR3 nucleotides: TGTGCCAGCAGTTCGGATTTTGGGCTAGCGGATACAGATACGCAGTATTTT.

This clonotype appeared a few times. The CDR3 here is CASSLMGDPYF. As DNA, the CDR3 is TGTGCCAGCAGTTTAATGGGAGACCCGTACTTC. V and J are TRBV12-3 or TRBV12-4 and TRBJ2-5; D is perhaps TRBD2 (5 bases). V gave up 2 bases and J gave up 13 bases, with 11 bases separating them. The CDR3 has 11 residues.

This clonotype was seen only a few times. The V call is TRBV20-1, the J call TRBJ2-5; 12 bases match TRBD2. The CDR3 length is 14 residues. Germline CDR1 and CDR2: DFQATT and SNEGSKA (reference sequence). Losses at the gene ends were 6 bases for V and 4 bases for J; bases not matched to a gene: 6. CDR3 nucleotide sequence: TGCAGTGCCGCGACTAGCGGGAGAGGAGAGACCCAGTACTTC. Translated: CSAATSGRGETQYF.

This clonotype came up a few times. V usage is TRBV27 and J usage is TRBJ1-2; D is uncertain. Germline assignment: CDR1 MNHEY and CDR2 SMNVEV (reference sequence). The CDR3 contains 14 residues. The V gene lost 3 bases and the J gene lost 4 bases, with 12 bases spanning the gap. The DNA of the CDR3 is TGTGCCAGCAGTTTGTCAACGGGAGCCTATGGCTACACCTTC. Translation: CASSLSTGAYGYTF.

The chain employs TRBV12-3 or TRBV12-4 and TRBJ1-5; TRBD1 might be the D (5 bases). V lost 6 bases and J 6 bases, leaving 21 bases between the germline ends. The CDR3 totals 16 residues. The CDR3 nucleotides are TGTGCCAGCAGCCTCGAACGGCTAGGGGTGGCTCAGCCCCAGCATTTT. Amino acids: CASSLERLGVAQPQHF.

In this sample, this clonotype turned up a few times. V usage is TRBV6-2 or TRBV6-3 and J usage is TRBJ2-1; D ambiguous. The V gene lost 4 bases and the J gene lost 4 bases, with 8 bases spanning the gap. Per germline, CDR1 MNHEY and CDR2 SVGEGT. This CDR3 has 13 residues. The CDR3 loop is CASSWYGYNEQFF. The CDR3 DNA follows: TGTGCCAGCAGTTGGTACGGTTACAATGAGCAGTTCTTC.

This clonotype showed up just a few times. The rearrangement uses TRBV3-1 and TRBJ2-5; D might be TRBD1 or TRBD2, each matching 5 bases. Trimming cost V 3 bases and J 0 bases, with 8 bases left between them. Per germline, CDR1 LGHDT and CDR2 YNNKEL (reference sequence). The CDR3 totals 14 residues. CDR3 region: CASSQGPYQETQYF. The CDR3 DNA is TGTGCCAGCAGCCAGGGACCGTACCAAGAGACCCAGTACTTC.

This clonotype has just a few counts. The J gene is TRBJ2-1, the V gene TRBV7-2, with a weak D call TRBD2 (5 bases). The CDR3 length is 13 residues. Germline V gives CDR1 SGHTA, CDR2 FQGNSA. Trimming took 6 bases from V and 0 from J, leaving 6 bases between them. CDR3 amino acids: CASRTNSYNEQFF. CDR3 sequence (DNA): TGTGCCAGCAGGACTAACTCCTACAATGAGCAGTTCTTC.

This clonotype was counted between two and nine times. For the CDR3, the DNA is TGTGCCAGCAGTGAACGTAGGGCTAGCGGACAAAACATTCAGTACTTC. It yields the protein CASSERRASGQNIQYF. The chain carries TRBV25-1 and TRBJ2-4; 7 nucleotides agree with TRBD2. J lost 5 bases, V lost 2 bases, and 9 bases had no gene match. There are 16 residues in the CDR3. Germline-derived CDR1 and CDR2 are MGHDK and SYGVNS.